The 20 T cell receptor beta chains in this list originate from one sample, sequenced in a study of blood T cells in healthy people across ages. It was with a sample-barcoded 5' primer and a J-beta primer mix that a second PCR of roughly 7 to 12 cycles was run. TCRdb itself ran the 5' RACE reads through MiXCR, one entry per CDR3 protein. The data hold just under 550,000 distinct CDR3 sequences, with about 24% observed a single time. These sequences were also reported in another study, on T cells of mothers and their children.

The specimen was blood. The source is a boy younger than 18 in good health.

This chain links TRBV9 with TRBJ2-6; D uncertain. Trimming shortened V by 3 bases and J by 0 bases, and 7 bases separated the two germline ends. The CDR3 length is 15 residues. CDR1 is SGDLS, CDR2 YYNGEE, per germline. CDR3 DNA: TGTGCCAGCAGCGCAACAGTCTCTGGGGCCAACGTCCTGACTTTC. This translates into CASSATVSGANVLTF.

This clonotype came up a few times. This chain connects TRBV28 to TRBJ1-4; D possibly corresponds to TRBD1 (6 bases). From germline, CDR1 is MDHEN and CDR2 SYDVKM. The V end lost 1 base, the J end lost 11 bases, and 17 bases lay between the germline ends. CDR3 length equals 15 residues. CDR3 nucleotide sequence: TGTGCCAGCAGTTTATACCGGCCAGGGCAGGGGAAACTGTTTTTT. It translates to CASSLYRPGQGKLFF.

V is TRBV5-1 and J is TRBJ2-7; no reliable D call. The germline V gene encodes CDR1 SGHRS and CDR2 YFSETQ. This CDR3 comprises 11 residues. Deletions cut 5 bases from V and 8 bases from J, with 11 bases between. The CDR3 DNA reads as TGCGCCAGCAGTGGCGGTCTCAAGCAGTACTTC. Residues: CASSGGLKQYF.

Turning to this clonotype: The junction differs from germline at one of its ends, possibly a read error. The rearrangement joins TRBV28 to TRBJ1-4, with D hard to call. Germline CDR1 reads MDHEN; CDR2 reads SYDVKM. This CDR3 contains 11 residues. Here the CDR3 reads CASGFREKLFF. DNA of the CDR3: TGTGCCAGCGGTTTTCGGGAAAAACTGTTTTTT.

This chain joins TRBV28 and TRBJ1-1; 7 nucleotides agree with TRBD1. The CDR3 has 17 residues. CDR1 MDHEN and CDR2 SYDVKM come from the germline V gene. V lost 3 bases to trimming and J lost 0 bases; unmatched junction nucleotides: 10. The CDR3 here is CASSFGRQGVLNTEAFF. The CDR3 nucleotides are TGTGCCAGCAGTTTCGGGAGGCAGGGGGTTTTGAACACTGAAGCTTTCTTT.

The J gene is TRBJ2-3, the V gene TRBV12-3 or TRBV12-4, with D unclear. The CDR3 has 15 residues. Trimming took off 3 bases at V and 4 bases at J, with 14 bases between the two ends. The CDR3 protein is CASSFGSTSADTQYF. The CDR3 coding sequence is TGTGCCAGCAGTTTTGGCTCCACCTCCGCAGATACGCAGTATTTT.

The V and J genes are TRBV6-2 or TRBV6-3 and TRBJ2-3; D is undetermined. Deletions cut 2 bases from V and 5 bases from J, with 8 bases between. This CDR3 has 13 amino acids. CDR1 and CDR2 from the germline V gene are MNHEY and SVGEGT. As DNA, the CDR3 is TGTGCCAGCAGTTACCGGCTACAAGATACGCAGTATTTT. It encodes CASSYRLQDTQYF.

The chain couples TRBV14 to TRBJ2-5; TRBD1 might be the D (5 bases). The CDR3 runs to 15 residues. The germline CDR1 and CDR2 sequences are SGHDN and FVKESK. V lost 4 bases, J lost 5 bases, and 17 bases lay in between. CDR3 DNA: TGTGCCAGCAGCCTCTGGGGCATTGGGCCCGAGACCCAGTACTTC. Translated: CASSLWGIGPETQYF.

The chain combines TRBV6-2 or TRBV6-3 with TRBJ1-5; D might be TRBD1 (5 bases). The V end lost 11 bases, the J end lost 7 bases, and 15 bases lay between the germline ends. Per the germline V gene, CDR1 is MNHEY and CDR2 is SVGEGT. This CDR3 is built from 12 residues. In nucleotides, the CDR3 is TGTGCCTCCTCAGGGTTAGTACAGCCCCAGCATTTT. Protein: CASSGLVQPQHF.

The CDR3 protein is CASSSGWGTSNHNEQFF. In DNA, the CDR3 is TGTGCCAGCAGTTCCGGTTGGGGGACTAGTAACCACAATGAGCAGTTCTTC. This chain connects TRBV27 to TRBJ2-1, with 8 bases aligning to TRBD2. The V and J ends lost 4 bases and 5 bases, in that order; junction bases with no gene match: 13. The V gene's germline CDR1 is MNHEY and CDR2 SMNVEV (reference sequence). The CDR3 extends over 17 amino acids.

This clonotype was detected a few times. The chain recombines TRBV20-1 with TRBJ2-3; 8 nucleotides agree with TRBD2. This CDR3 has 15 amino acids. The V gene's germline CDR1 is DFQATT and CDR2 SNEGSKA (reference sequence). The V gene end was trimmed by 0 bases and the J gene end by 5 bases; junction bases not matched to a gene: 7. The CDR3 loop is CSARDQREIQDTQYF. CDR3 nucleotide sequence: TGCAGTGCTAGAGATCAGCGGGAGATTCAAGATACGCAGTATTTT.

This clonotype was counted a few times. This chain joins TRBV27 and TRBJ2-5; maybe TRBD2 (6 bases). The J call is uncertain, as TRBJ2-1 better fits the DNA end. Germline loops: CDR1 MNHEY, CDR2 SMNVEV (reference sequence). The CDR3 extends over 11 amino acids. The CDR3 reads CASAVGGEQFF. In nucleotides, the CDR3 is TGTGCCAGCGCTGTGGGGGGTGAGCAGTTCTTC.

This clonotype was picked up a small number of times. J is TRBJ2-7 and V is TRBV28; D not certain. CDR3 length: 12 residues. Trimming left V 5 bases short and J 3 bases short, with 8 bases between. The germline gives CDR1 MDHEN, CDR2 SYDVKM. The DNA of the CDR3 is TGTGCCAGCAGTCGACGGAACTACGAGCAGTACTTC. Translating gives CASSRRNYEQYF.

Points on this clonotype: Relative to the germline gene, one junction end is altered; a read error may explain this. The CDR3 loop is CACSLSGPGETQYF. CDR3 nucleotides: TGTGCCTGCAGTTTAAGCGGGCCTGGGGAGACCCAGTACTTC. This chain joins TRBV27 and TRBJ2-5; tentative D call: TRBD2 (6 bases). CDR1 is MNHEY and CDR2 is SMNVEV in the germline V gene (reference sequence). The CDR3 sequence is 14 residues long.

The gene calls are TRBV20-1 and TRBJ2-1, with D perhaps TRBD2 (5 bases). The germline V and J ends were trimmed by 0 bases and 4 bases, with 16 bases remaining between them. CDR3 length: 16 residues. Germline V gene lookup returns CDR1 DFQATT and CDR2 SNEGSKA (reference sequence). CDR3 region: CSARDPAIARYNEQFF. DNA of the CDR3: TGCAGTGCTAGAGATCCGGCAATAGCGCGTTACAATGAGCAGTTCTTC.

The J gene is TRBJ2-1, the V gene TRBV12-5; D could derive from TRBD1 or TRBD2 (5 bases each). Germline assignment: CDR1 LGHNT and CDR2 FRNRAP. Trimming pared 3 bases from V and 9 bases from J, leaving 24 bases between. The CDR3 consists of 17 residues. DNA for the CDR3: TGTGCTAGTGGTTTTTCTCCGGGGCCTACGCTTCCTGTTGAGCAGTTCTTC. It codes for CASGFSPGPTLPVEQFF.

This clonotype occurred a few times. The J gene is TRBJ1-2, the V gene TRBV27; D is uncertain. This CDR3 is 13 amino acids long. Looked up from germline, CDR1 is MNHEY and CDR2 is SMNVEV (reference sequence). V was cut by 0 bases and J by 5 bases, with 7 bases left in between. The CDR3 sequence: CASSLSERYGYTF. Written as DNA, the CDR3 is TGTGCCAGCAGTTTATCAGAGAGATATGGCTACACCTTC.

This clonotype has more than one count but fewer than ten. This rearrangement joins TRBV20-1 to TRBJ2-7; 8 bases fit TRBD1. V was pared by 3 bases and J by 6 bases, with 7 bases of the junction left unmatched. Germline CDR1 DFQATT, CDR2 SNEGSKA (reference sequence). The CDR3 is 13 residues long. The CDR3 DNA is TGCAGTGCTAGGTCCCAGGGGGCATCCGAGCAGTACTTC. This translates into CSARSQGASEQYF.

This clonotype came up a few times. This chain links TRBV4-2 with TRBJ2-1; D might be TRBD2 (6 bases). Germline CDR1 LGHNA, CDR2 YNFKEQ. The CDR3 contains 15 residues. V dropped 2 bases and J dropped 6 bases, with 14 bases sitting between them. Here the CDR3 reads CASSQRDGSSNEQFF. DNA for the CDR3: TGTGCCAGCAGCCAACGTGACGGGAGCTCCAATGAGCAGTTCTTC.

The chain has TRBV12-3 or TRBV12-4 and TRBJ2-4; D is unclear. CDR3 length: 11 amino acids. V dropped 4 bases and J dropped 8 bases, with 6 bases sitting between them. The CDR3 protein is CASSSAYIQYF. The CDR3 region has the DNA TGTGCCAGCAGTTCCGCCTACATTCAGTACTTC.